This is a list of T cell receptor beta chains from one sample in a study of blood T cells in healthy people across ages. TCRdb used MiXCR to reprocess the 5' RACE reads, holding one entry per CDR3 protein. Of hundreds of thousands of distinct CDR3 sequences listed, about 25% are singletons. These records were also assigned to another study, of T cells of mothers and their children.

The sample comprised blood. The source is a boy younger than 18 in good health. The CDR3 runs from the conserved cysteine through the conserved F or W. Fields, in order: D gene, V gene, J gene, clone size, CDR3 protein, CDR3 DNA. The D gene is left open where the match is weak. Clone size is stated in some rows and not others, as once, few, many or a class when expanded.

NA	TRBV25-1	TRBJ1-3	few	CASRHTGSGNTIYF	TGTGCCAGCAGACATACAGGCTCTGGAAACACCATATATTTT
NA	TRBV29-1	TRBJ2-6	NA	CSVAPHVLTF	TGCAGCGTTGCCCCGCACGTCCTGACTTTC
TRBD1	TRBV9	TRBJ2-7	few	CASSVAGGGYEQYF	TGTGCCAGCAGCGTAGCAGGGGGCGGTTACGAGCAGTACTTC
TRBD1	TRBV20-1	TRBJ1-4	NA	CSADTGTDEKLFF	TGCAGTGCAGACACCGGGACAGATGAAAAACTGTTTTTT
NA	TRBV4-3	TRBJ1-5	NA	CASSQDRGLSNQPQHF	TGCGCCAGCAGCCAAGACAGGGGACTCAGCAATCAGCCCCAGCATTTT
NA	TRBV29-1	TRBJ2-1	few	CSVHGAGVNEQFF	TGCAGCGTCCACGGGGCCGGAGTTAATGAGCAGTTCTTC
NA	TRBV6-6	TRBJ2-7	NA	CASSTGDRPYEQYF	TGTGCCAGCAGTACGGGAGACAGACCGTACGAGCAGTACTTC
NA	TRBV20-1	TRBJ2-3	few	CSATWTASTDTQYF	TGCAGTGCGACGTGGACAGCCTCCACAGATACGCAGTATTTT
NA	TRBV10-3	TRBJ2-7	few	CAIRLGYEQYF	TGTGCCATCAGGCTGGGGTACGAGCAGTACTTC
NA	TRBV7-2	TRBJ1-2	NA	CASSLLGRGEVYGYTF	TGTGCCAGCAGCTTACTCGGTCGGGGGGAAGTCTATGGCTACACCTTC
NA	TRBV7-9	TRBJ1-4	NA	CASSLGPWDASHNEKLFF	TGTGCCAGCAGCTTAGGCCCGTGGGACGCATCACATAATGAAAAACTGTTTTTT
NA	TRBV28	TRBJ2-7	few	CASSTSCEQYF	TGTGCCAGCAGTACCTCCTGCGAGCAGTACTTC
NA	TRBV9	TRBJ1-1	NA	CASSIRDGSATEAFF	TGTGCCAGCAGTATCCGGGACGGCAGCGCCACTGAAGCTTTCTTT
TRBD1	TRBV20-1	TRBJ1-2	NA	CSARTGFNYGYTF	TGCAGTGCTAGGACAGGGTTTAACTATGGCTACACCTTC
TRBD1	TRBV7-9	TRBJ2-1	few	CASSSPRTGGNEQFF	TGTGCCAGCAGCTCTCCTAGGACAGGGGGTAATGAGCAGTTCTTC
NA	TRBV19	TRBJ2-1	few	CASSIGGVSYNEQFF	TGTGCCAGTAGTATAGGGGGGGTGTCCTACAATGAGCAGTTCTTC
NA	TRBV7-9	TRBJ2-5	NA	CATPDRLNQETQYF	TGTGCCACCCCAGACAGACTAAATCAAGAGACCCAGTACTTC
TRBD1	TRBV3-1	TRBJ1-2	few	CGTGSTYGYTF	TGTGGGACAGGGTCGACCTATGGCTACACCTTC
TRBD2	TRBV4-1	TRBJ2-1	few	CASSPIERGAYNEQFF	TGCGCCAGCAGCCCAATTGAGCGGGGAGCGTACAATGAGCAGTTCTTC
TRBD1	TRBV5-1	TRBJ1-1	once	CASSLLGTGYDTEAFF	TGCGCCAGCAGCTTGCTGGGGACAGGTTATGACACTGAAGCTTTCTTT
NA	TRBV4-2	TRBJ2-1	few	CASSQESSVRNEQFF	TGTGCCAGCAGCCAAGAGTCGTCGGTTAGGAATGAGCAGTTCTTC
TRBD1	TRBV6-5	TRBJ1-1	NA	CASSYFGQGGHNSFF	TGTGCCAGCAGTTACTTTGGACAGGGAGGGCATAATTCTTTCTTT
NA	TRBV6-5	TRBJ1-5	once	CASSYSSGRNTDTQHF	TGTGCCAGCAGTTATTCTAGCGGGAGGAACACAGATACGCAGCATTTT
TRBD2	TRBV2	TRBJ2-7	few	CATGLAGGASYEQYF	TGTGCCACCGGACTAGCGGGAGGGGCCTCCTACGAGCAGTACTTC
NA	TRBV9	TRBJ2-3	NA	CASSEGGSHTDTQYF	TGTGCCAGCAGCGAGGGCGGGTCCCACACAGATACGCAGTATTTT
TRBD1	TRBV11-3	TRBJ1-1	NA	CASSSATGTGNTEAFF	TGTGCCAGCAGCTCGGCGACCGGGACAGGGAACACTGAAGCTTTCTTT
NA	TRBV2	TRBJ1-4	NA	CASAGQLATNEKLFF	TGTGCCAGCGCCGGGCAGCTTGCAACTAATGAAAAACTGTTTTTT
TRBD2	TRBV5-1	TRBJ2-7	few	CASSRELAEDPLLSYEQYF	TGCGCCAGCAGCAGGGAGCTAGCGGAGGACCCCCTCCTCTCCTACGAGCAGTACTTC
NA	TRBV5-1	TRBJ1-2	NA	CASSLGRITESNYGYTF	TGCGCCAGCAGTTTGGGAAGGATTACGGAAAGTAACTATGGCTACACCTTC
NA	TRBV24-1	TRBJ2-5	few	CATSDVGGETQYF	TGTGCCACCAGTGATGTGGGCGGGGAGACCCAGTACTTC
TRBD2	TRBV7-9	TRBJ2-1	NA	CASSPSALSGTYNEQFF	TGTGCCAGCAGCCCCAGTGCCCTTAGCGGGACCTACAATGAGCAGTTCTTC